The present T cell receptor beta chain was sequenced within a study of regulatory T cells in long-lasting Graves disease. The wider study: Antithyroid drugs had been taken under 3 months by newly diagnosed Graves' patients. Regarding the study as a whole: Repertoires from persistent disease leaned toward TRBV28, TRBJ1-2 and TRBJ2-5.

Arm-PCR with iRepertoire HTBI primers amplified the CDR3 regions for these TCR beta libraries. TCRdb reprocessed the multiplex PCR reads with MiXCR, giving one entry per CDR3 protein. The sample lists around 400,000 distinct CDR3 sequences; about 14% were seen once. Time point defined: newly diagnosed GD, antithyroid drugs for less than 3 months. The TCR library was made from RNA that had been extracted from PBMCs in TRIzol. A roughly 8.6-milliliter sample of peripheral blood was drawn into EDTA tubes. Trimming pared 3 bases from V and 7 bases from J, leaving 13 bases between. CDR1 KGHSH and CDR2 LQKENI come from the germline V gene. The CDR3 covers 14 residues. Note on this clonotype: Its antigen is unidentified.

The clonotype was recovered from a female donor with Graves disease. The material was peripheral blood mononuclear cells (PBMCs), obtained at new diagnosis, from a patient treated with antithyroid drugs. The chain links TRBV18 to TRBJ2-1, with a tentative D call TRBD2 (7 bases). CDR3 bases: TGTGCCAGCTCACCGGCGGGGGCCGGGAATGAGCAGTTCTTC. Protein product: CASSPAGAGNEQFF.